One and the same sample provided the 22 T cell receptor beta chains below, sequenced in a study of T cell clonality in common variable immunodeficiency. Generated by immunoSEQ multiplex PCR, the TCRdb table keeps only in-frame clones and is missing some. The sample gives around 52,000 clones, none seen only once, and the top ten clones hold around 5.4%. The sample was peripheral blood mononuclear cells. Every receptor here comes from a person aged 18 to 70 in good health.

This clone was counted at least ten times. The CDR3 DNA, read in part, is TGTGCCAGCAGCTTATCAGTAGGGACTAGCGGGAGACAAGAGACC. Protein: CASSLSVGTSGRQET. The entire CDR3 protein reads CASSLSVGTSGRQETQYF. The gene calls are TRBV13 and TRBJ2-5; 14 bases align to TRBD2. With the read ending 3 residues before the CDR3 end, the germline J gene is used to fill in that end. This CDR3 spans 18 amino acids. Germline CDR1 and CDR2: PRHDT and FYEKMQ (reference sequence). Trimming at V came to 2 bases and at J to 2 bases, leaving 7 bases not matched to a gene.

Ten or more counts support this clone. The DNA ends 3 residues before the CDR3 does, and the rest of the CDR3 is filled in from the germline J gene. V usage is TRBV29-1 and J usage is TRBJ1-4; D possibly corresponds to TRBD1 (5 bases). The CDR3 has 13 residues. V shed 5 bases and J shed 7 bases, with 14 bases lying between them. The germline V gene encodes CDR1 SQVTM and CDR2 ANQGSEA. The covered CDR3 bases are TGCAGCGTTTCCCGGGACTCCCGTGAAAAA. Encoded protein: CSVSRDSREK. The complete CDR3 reads CSVSRDSREKLFF.

This clone has a count of ten or more. The read falls 3 residues short of the CDR3 end, and the missing part is taken from the germline J gene. The chain uses TRBV6-4 and TRBJ2-3; 12 nucleotides line up with TRBD2. This CDR3 spans 15 amino acids. Germline CDR1 and CDR2: MRHNA and SNTAGT. Trimming took 8 bases from V and 4 from J; bases not matched to a gene: 7. CDR3 region: CASSRLAGEPDTQYF. The CDR3 DNA, read in part, is TGTGCCAGCTCGAGACTAGCGGGAGAACCAGATACG.

This clone has a count of ten or more. The CDR3 region is CAIRTQGWGTGELFF. The CDR3 DNA, read in part, is TGTGCCATCAGGACACAGGGTTGGGGCACCGGGGAG. The V call is TRBV10-3, the J call TRBJ2-2; tentative D call: TRBD1 (6 bases). The read gets to within 3 residues of the CDR3 end, and the germline J gene fills in the rest. The CDR3 has 15 amino acids. Between the trimmed V and J ends, which lost 6 bases and 4 bases, there was a span of 15 bases. Germline V lookup: CDR1 ENHRY, CDR2 SYGVKD.

The sample holds many counts of this clone. The CDR3 is cut off 3 residues early in the read; its end comes from the germline J gene. The rearrangement joins TRBV19 to TRBJ1-4, with D tentatively TRBD1 (5 bases). CDR1 and CDR2 (germline): LNHDA, SQIVND (reference sequence). CDR3 size: 14 residues. V dropped 6 bases and J dropped 5 bases, with 13 bases sitting between them. CDR3 bases read: TGTGCCAGTAGCCTCCGGGGGATCAATGAAAAA. Protein: CASSLRGINEK. The complete CDR3 protein is CASSLRGINEKLFF.

Many counts were recorded for this clone. Read sequence stops 3 residues before the CDR3 end, and the germline J gene provides the missing end. The chain carries TRBV29-1 and TRBJ2-1; D is perhaps TRBD1 or TRBD2 (5 bases each). Trimming took 7 bases from V and 3 from J, leaving 16 bases between them. Germline V CDR1 and CDR2: SQVTM, ANQGSEA. The CDR3 runs to 14 residues. CDR3 sequence: CSAPRPGSYNEQFF. The DNA read from the CDR3 is TGCAGCGCTCCCAGACCAGGGAGCTACAATGAG.

This clone appeared many times. The CDR3 end is not reached by the read, which stops 3 residues before it; the germline J gene fills it in. J is TRBJ1-5 and V is TRBV4-2; no clear D gene. The CDR3 loop spans 15 amino acids. Trimming removed 0 bases from V and 4 bases from J, with 10 bases in between. Germline V gives CDR1 LGHNA, CDR2 YNFKEQ. CDR3 protein: CASSQDPQINQPQHF. The CDR3 DNA, read in part, is TGTGCCAGCAGCCAAGATCCCCAAATTAATCAGCCC.

This clone showed up many times. The missing CDR3 end, 3 residues past where the read stops, is filled in from the germline J gene. J is TRBJ1-1 and V is TRBV28; 7 bases match TRBD1. The germline gives CDR1 MDHEN, CDR2 SYDVKM. V lost 6 bases and J lost 2; bases outside the gene matches: 6. The CDR3 sequence is 14 residues long. The CDR3 region is CASSEGQRNTEAFF. The part of the CDR3 DNA that was read is TGTGCCAGCAGCGAGGGACAGAGAAACACTGAA.

This clone was picked up many times. From the germline J gene comes the end of the CDR3, since the read stops 3 residues before it. The gene calls are TRBV20-1 and TRBJ2-1; 8 bases agree with TRBD1. V was pared by 1 base and J by 6 bases, with 11 bases of the junction left unmatched. CDR3 length equals 16 residues. Germline assignment: CDR1 DFQATT and CDR2 SNEGSKA (reference sequence). The CDR3 loop is CSARGAGQEETNEQFF. CDR3 DNA (partial): TGCAGTGCTAGAGGGGCGGGACAGGAAGAGACCAATGAG.

About this clone: Given a far larger clone just one base away, this is likely a sequencing read error. The missing CDR3 end, 3 residues past where the read stops, is filled in from the germline J gene. V and J are TRBV7-9 and TRBJ2-3; D not resolved. This CDR3 has 12 residues. The germline V gene has CDR1 SEHNR and CDR2 FQNEAQ (reference sequence). CDR3 in amino acids: CTSSDTSSTQYF. The CDR3 bases that were read are TGTACCAGCAGCGACACCTCCAGTACG.

This clone showed up many times. The CDR3 loop reads CASSHTGDYGYTF. Incomplete CDR3 DNA: TGTGCCAGCAGTCACACAGGGGACTATGGC. The V and J genes are TRBV27 and TRBJ1-2; 7 positions agree with TRBD1. Coverage ceases 3 residues before the CDR3 finishes, and the germline J gene fills in the end. The germline V gene has CDR1 MNHEY and CDR2 SMNVEV (reference sequence). This CDR3 contains 13 residues. V trimming: 5 bases; J trimming: 3 bases; junction bases outside the gene matches: 3.

This clone was seen many times. The missing CDR3 end, 3 residues past where the read stops, is filled in from the germline J gene. The V call is TRBV19, the J call TRBJ2-3; 14 bases match TRBD2. Trimming removed 4 bases from V and 5 bases from J; junction bases left unmatched: 14. From germline, CDR1 is LNHDA and CDR2 SQIVND (reference sequence). The CDR3 has 19 amino acids. The DNA read from the CDR3 is TGTGCCAGTAGTAGGGGGATACCGGGACTAGCGGGAGTTGGAGATACG. This encodes CASSRGIPGLAGVGDT. The CDR3 in its entirety is CASSRGIPGLAGVGDTQYF.

This clone was observed at least ten times. Coverage ceases 3 residues before the CDR3 finishes, and the germline J gene fills in the end. The V call is TRBV6-4, the J call TRBJ2-3, with TRBD1 matching 7 bases. This CDR3 is built from 14 residues. V was clipped by 6 bases and J by 4 bases; unmatched bases: 7. Germline assignment: CDR1 MRHNA and CDR2 SNTAGT. CDR3 residues: CASRRTGASDTQYF. The sequenced CDR3 bases are TGTGCCAGCAGGCGGACAGGAGCCTCAGATACG.

This clone was observed at least ten times. The read terminates 3 residues before the CDR3 end, so the remaining end is supplied by the germline J gene. This chain uses TRBV5-1 with TRBJ2-5; TRBD2 might be the D (5 bases). Trimming removed 1 base from V and 4 bases from J, with 14 bases in between. The CDR3 loop spans 15 amino acids. Germline values: CDR1 SGHRS, CDR2 YFSETQ. CDR3 protein: CASSLRLAFTETQYF. The sequenced CDR3 bases are TGCGCCAGCAGCTTGAGGCTAGCTTTTACAGAGACC.

Comments on this clone: Read data end 3 residues before the CDR3 end; the end is taken from the germline J gene. The chain combines TRBV19 with TRBJ1-5; 8 bases line up with TRBD1. CDR3 size: 15 residues. Germline lookup yields CDR1 LNHDA and CDR2 SQIVND (reference sequence). Unmatched junction bases numbered 11, after V lost 9 bases and J lost 4 bases. CDR3 bases read: TGTGCCAGCCATAATGACAGGGGAGGAAATCAGCCC. It is translated as CASHNDRGGNQP. The full CDR3 protein is CASHNDRGGNQPQHF.

This clone was observed at least ten times. The read falls 3 residues short of the CDR3 end, and the missing part is taken from the germline J gene. The chain combines TRBV28 with TRBJ1-4; a possible D gene is TRBD1 (5 bases). This CDR3 has 17 residues. V lost 5 bases to trimming and J lost 2 bases, with 18 bases between them. Germline-derived CDR1 and CDR2 are MDHEN and SYDVKM. CDR3 sequence: CASSPFGGVFTNEKLFF. The CDR3 bases that were read are TGTGCCAGCAGTCCGTTTGGAGGGGTTTTCACTAATGAAAAA.

This clone was observed at least ten times. From the germline J gene comes the end of the CDR3, since the read stops 3 residues before it. This chain links TRBV5-6 with TRBJ2-2, with a tentative D call TRBD1 (6 bases). The CDR3 is 14 residues long. Germline values: CDR1 SGHDT, CDR2 YYEEEE. The V end lost 2 bases, the J end lost 5 bases, and 10 bases lay between the germline ends. The sequenced CDR3 bases are TGTGCCAGCAGCTTTCAGGGGAGAACCGGGGAG. Translating gives CASSFQGRTGE. The entire CDR3 sequence reads CASSFQGRTGELFF.

There are many counts of this clone. The junction shows a germline mismatch at one end, possibly a read error. The read ends 3 residues shy of where the CDR3 ends; the end is completed using the germline J gene. The V gene is TRBV4-2, the J gene TRBJ1-2; weak D call: TRBD1 (6 bases). From germline, CDR1 is LGHNA and CDR2 YNFKEQ. CDR3 length: 15 amino acids. The sequenced part of the CDR3 DNA is TGCGCCAGCAGCCAAGATGGGCAGGGGCTCTATGGC. Its protein is CASSQDGQGLYG. In full, the CDR3 is CASSQDGQGLYGYTF.

This clone was recorded at least ten times. The CDR3 end is not reached by the read, which stops 3 residues before it; the germline J gene fills it in. V gene TRBV7-9 combines with J gene TRBJ1-2, with TRBD1 matching over 8 bases. V lost 5 bases to trimming and J lost 4 bases; unmatched junction nucleotides: 6. This CDR3 is 14 amino acids long. From germline, CDR1 is SEHNR and CDR2 FQNEAQ (reference sequence). The CDR3 sequence: CASSSTGGAYGYTF. The CDR3 bases that were read are TGTGCCAGCAGCAGCACAGGGGGGGCCTATGGC.

This clone was counted many times. From the germline J gene comes the end of the CDR3, since the read stops 3 residues before it. J is TRBJ2-1 and V is TRBV5-5; D gene unclear. Trimming stripped 4 bases from V and 5 bases from J, with 4 bases between. The CDR3 is made up of 11 amino acids. In germline, CDR1 is SGHKS, CDR2 YYEKEE (reference sequence). The CDR3 loop is CASSPDNEQFF. The DNA read from the CDR3 is TGTGCCAGCAGCCCCGACAATGAG.

Ten or more counts support this clone. From the germline J gene comes the end of the CDR3, since the read stops 3 residues before it. The chain couples TRBV23-1 to TRBJ2-3; 14 bases are shared with TRBD2. TRBV23-1 is given ORF status, its function remaining uncertain. The CDR3 loop spans 16 amino acids. J gave up 6 bases and V 3 bases, and 5 bases lay outside the gene matches. The CDR3 is CASSHRLAGGGDTQYF. Incomplete CDR3 DNA: TGCGCCAGCAGTCACCGACTAGCGGGGGGGGGCGATACG.

At least ten counts were recorded for this clone. The CDR3 end is not reached by the read, which stops 3 residues before it; the germline J gene fills it in. V is TRBV28 and J is TRBJ1-2, with D maybe TRBD1 (5 bases). V shed 8 bases and J shed 4 bases, with 14 bases lying between them. The CDR3 length is 13 residues. In germline, CDR1 is MDHEN, CDR2 SYDVKM. The CDR3 sequence is CASLHGQRYGYTF. The covered CDR3 bases are TGTGCCAGCCTACATGGACAACGCTATGGC.